These T cell receptor beta chains were read from a single sample in a study of T cell repertoires in cytomegalovirus infection. TCRdb passed the reads through MiXCR, listing each CDR3 protein once. Counted here are a few hundred thousand distinct CDR3 sequences, approximately 40% occurring once; the ten biggest clones make up about 45%. No antigen has been assigned to these receptors. The sample consisted of cultured PBMCs, taken from culture after CMV antigen stimulation. These receptors all stem from a human donor in good health (CMV status not recorded). Some clones in this sample may be carry-over from other donors' samples. CDR3s include the opening cysteine and the closing phenylalanine or tryptophan. The order of the fields is J gene, clone size, V gene, D gene, CDR3 protein, CDR3 DNA. D genes are given only for firm matches. Part of the rows lack a size; the others show once, few, many or a class for expanded clones.

>TRBJ2-2|few|TRBV7-8|.
CASSLAKGLAGELFF
TGTGCCAGCAGCTTGGCGAAGGGTTTGGCCGGGGAGCTGTTTTTT
>TRBJ1-3|many|TRBV7-6|.
CASILPKSTEEISLSGNTIYF
TGTGCCAGCATCTTACCCAAATCGACAGAAGAAATCTCTCTCTCTGGAAACACCATATATTTT
>TRBJ2-1|few|TRBV7-2|.
CASSLVPTVYNEQFF
TGTGCCAGCAGCTTAGTGCCGACGGTTTACAATGAGCAGTTCTTC
>TRBJ2-3|many|TRBV7-2|.
CASSLSLAQRLDTQYF
TGTGCCAGCAGCTTATCTTTAGCGCAACGACTAGATACGCAGTATTTT
>TRBJ2-1|.|TRBV18|TRBD2
CASSETLAGAGNEQFF
TGTGCCAGCTCAGAAACCTTAGCGGGGGCTGGCAATGAGCAGTTCTTC
>TRBJ1-6|.|TRBV5-4|.
CASTTGPPGSVEPLHF
TGTGCCAGCACCACCGGACCCCCAGGATCGGTGGAGCCCCTCCACTTT
>TRBJ2-3|.|TRBV2|.
CASRVKRNTQYF
TGTGCCAGCAGGGTCAAGCGAAATACGCAGTATTTT
>TRBJ2-1|few|TRBV7-9|.
CASSLKAGFNKNEQFF
TGTGCCAGCAGCTTAAAGGCAGGATTTAACAAGAATGAGCAGTTCTTC
>TRBJ1-4|few|TRBV7-9|.
CASSRAGGWGEKLFF
TGTGCCAGCAGCCGCGCTGGGGGTTGGGGTGAAAAACTGTTTTTT
>TRBJ2-5|.|TRBV7-2|.
CASSLRRARETQYF
TGTGCCAGCAGCTTAAGGAGGGCTCGGGAGACCCAGTACTTC
>TRBJ1-2|.|TRBV12-3/TRBV12-4|TRBD1
CASSQPTGVGYTF
TGTGCCAGCAGTCAACCTACAGGGGTTGGCTACACCTTC
>TRBJ2-7|.|TRBV4-1|.
CASSREFGGSSYEQYF
TGTGCCAGCAGCCGCGAATTCGGGGGTAGCTCCTACGAGCAGTACTTC
>TRBJ1-1|.|TRBV2|.
CAGSPLRGTEAFF
TGTGCCGGAAGCCCGTTGCGGGGAACTGAAGCTTTCTTT
>TRBJ2-7|few|TRBV28|.
CASSRRSEGGYEQYF
TGTGCCAGCAGTCGCCGGAGCGAAGGCGGCTACGAGCAGTACTTC
>TRBJ2-2|few|TRBV5-4|.
CASSPLGVGELFF
TGTGCCAGCAGCCCACTAGGAGTCGGGGAGCTGTTTTTT
>TRBJ2-7|few|TRBV5-4|.
CASRDVGKESSYEQYF
TGTGCCAGCCGAGATGTTGGAAAGGAGAGCTCCTACGAGCAGTACTTC
>TRBJ2-7|.|TRBV6-8|.
CASHRRGPPRTYVQYF
TGTGCCAGCCATCGGCGCGGACCTCCCCGAACCTACGTGCAGTACTTC
>TRBJ1-2|.|TRBV7-2|.
CASSADIFLGYTF
TGTGCCAGCAGTGCCGACATTTTTTTGGGCTACACCTTC
>TRBJ2-1|.|TRBV12-3/TRBV12-4|.
CASSLIPLPEQFF
TGTGCCAGCAGTTTAATCCCGCTACCGGAGCAGTTCTTC
>TRBJ1-1|.|TRBV6-2/TRBV6-3|.
CASNPPGPLDTEAFF
TGTGCCAGCAACCCACCCGGGCCCTTGGACACTGAAGCTTTCTTT
>TRBJ2-1|.|TRBV7-8|.
CASSGEGLNNEQFF
TGTGCCAGCAGCGGCGAGGGACTGAACAATGAGCAGTTCTTC
>TRBJ2-6|few|TRBV6-1|.
CASRRPGANVLTF
TGTGCCAGCCGAAGACCCGGGGCCAACGTCCTGACTTTC